Shown below are 14 T cell receptor beta chains from a single sample sequenced in a study of blood T cell repertoires in COVID-19. Assay used: immunoSEQ multiplex PCR; TCRdb lists only in-frame clones, some missing. The sample holds 470,000 or so clones, roughly 91% seen once. Sequenced input: peripheral blood. All receptors derive from a woman in her 30s with acute or convalescent COVID-19.

This chain connects TRBV7-7 to TRBJ2-2, with TRBD1 matching over 9 bases. The CDR3 consists of 16 residues. J was trimmed by 6 bases and V by 5 bases; bases with no gene match: 10. Germline V gives CDR1 SSHAT, CDR2 FNYEAQ (reference sequence). In DNA, the CDR3 is TGTGCCAGCAGCCCATCCTTGACAGGGGGTGCCGGGGAGCTGTTTTTT. It translates to CASSPSLTGGAGELFF. Full variable domain (rest looked up from reference TRBV7-7 and TRBJ2-2): GAGVSQSPRYKVTKRGQDVTLRCDPISSHATLYWYQQALGQGPEFLTYFNYEAQPDKSGLPSDRFSAERPEGSISTLTIQRTEQRDSAMYRCASSPSLTGGAGELFFGEGSRLTVL.

The chain is built from TRBV9 and TRBJ2-1; no firm D call. Germline assignment: CDR1 SGDLS and CDR2 YYNGEE. Trimming removed 0 bases at V and 9 bases at J, with 4 bases between. There are 11 residues in the CDR3. DNA for the CDR3: TGTGCCAGCAGCGTAGCGGGTGAGCAGTTCTTC. Translated: CASSVAGEQFF.

The chain carries TRBV27 and TRBJ2-2, with a weak D call TRBD1 (6 bases). The CDR3 consists of 14 residues. Germline values: CDR1 MNHEY, CDR2 SMNVEV (reference sequence). The ends were cut back, 6 bases at V and 3 bases at J, with 11 bases in the middle. CDR3 coding DNA: TGTGCCAGCAGGATACAGGGTTACACCGGGGAGCTGTTTTTT. Translated: CASRIQGYTGELFF.

V is TRBV6-2 or TRBV6-3 and J is TRBJ1-5; D gene unclear. CDR1 and CDR2 from the germline V gene are MNHEY and SVGEGT. V lost 0 bases, J lost 8 bases, and 8 bases lay in between. This CDR3 region has 13 residues. This chain's CDR3 is CASSYSLDEPQHF. Written as DNA, the CDR3 is TGTGCCAGCAGTTACTCGTTAGATGAGCCCCAGCATTTT.

The rearrangement links TRBV12-3 or TRBV12-4 to TRBJ2-1; maybe TRBD2 (6 bases). There are 13 residues in the CDR3. Deletions cut 4 bases from V and 4 bases from J, with 8 bases between. CDR3 region: CASSWGVYNEQFF. DNA for the CDR3: TGTGCCAGCAGTTGGGGGGTATACAATGAGCAGTTCTTC.

The V gene is TRBV18, the J gene TRBJ2-2; D gene ambiguous. The CDR3 runs 14 residues. Deletions cut 3 bases from V and 1 base from J, with 6 bases between. Germline V gene sequence: CDR1 KGHSH, CDR2 LQKENI. CDR3 DNA: TGTGCCAGCTCACCGGCAAAGAACACCGGGGAGCTGTTTTTT. This gives the protein CASSPAKNTGELFF. Combining the CDR3 with reference TRBV18 and TRBJ2-2 gives the whole variable domain NAGVMQNPRHLVRRRGQEARLRCSPMKGHSHVYWYRQLPEEGLKFMVYLQKENIIDESGMPKERFSAEFPKEGPSILRIQQVVRGDSAAYFCASSPAKNTGELFFGEGSRLTVL.

The V gene is TRBV6-5, the J gene TRBJ2-3; 8 bases are a match to TRBD1. Germline CDR1 MNHEY, CDR2 SVGAGI. This CDR3 is built from 14 residues. Trimming at V came to 10 bases and at J to 2 bases, leaving 8 bases not matched to a gene. The CDR3 region is CATYGQGFTDTQYF. CDR3 coding DNA: TGTGCCACTTACGGACAGGGTTTCACAGATACGCAGTATTTT.

This clone turned up a few times. The CDR3 DNA follows: TGTGCCAGCAGCTTAGGGGGACACCTCGCGGCGGCTTTCTTT. Protein product: CASSLGGHLAAAFF. This chain connects TRBV7-2 to TRBJ1-1; D might be TRBD1 (6 bases). CDR1 is SGHTA and CDR2 is FQGNSA in the germline V gene. Trimming took 1 base from V and 11 from J, leaving 17 bases between them. The CDR3 is 14 residues long.

This chain connects TRBV27 to TRBJ1-6; weak D call: TRBD1 (6 bases). The V and J ends lost 7 bases and 9 bases respectively, with 25 bases between them. The V gene's germline CDR1 is MNHEY and CDR2 SMNVEV (reference sequence). This CDR3 comprises 17 residues. Written as DNA, the CDR3 is TGTGCCAGCACAAATAGTGGGGGCGCAGGATTCGTTTCACCCCTCCACTTT. It is translated as CASTNSGGAGFVSPLHF.

In its sample, this clone was seen once. V is TRBV5-1 and J is TRBJ2-7, with TRBD1 identical over 9 bases. Germline CDR1 reads SGHRS; CDR2 reads YFSETQ. The CDR3 is made up of 15 amino acids. J lost 4 bases, V lost 3 bases, and 8 bases had no gene match. This CDR3 is CASSSKGQGRYEQYF. The CDR3 nucleotides are TGCGCCAGCAGCTCGAAAGGACAGGGGAGGTACGAGCAGTACTTC.

This clone was counted a few times. The rearrangement joins TRBV19 to TRBJ1-6; a possible D gene is TRBD1 (5 bases). The CDR3 length is 13 residues. The germline V gene has CDR1 LNHDA and CDR2 SQIVND (reference sequence). With 6 bases removed from V and 7 bases from J, the gap between germline ends came to 10 bases. CDR3 sequence (DNA): TGTGCCAGTAGCGAATCAGGGAATTCACCCCTCCACTTT. Its translation is CASSESGNSPLHF. Full variable domain (missing parts from reference TRBV19 and TRBJ1-6): DGGITQSPKYLFRKEGQNVTLSCEQNLNHDAMYWYRQDPGQGLRLIYYSQIVNDFQKGDIAEGYSVSREKKESFPLTVTSAQKNPTAFYLCASSESGNSPLHFGNGTRLTVT.

This clone showed up just once. V gene TRBV21-1 combines with J gene TRBJ1-1; TRBD1, as called in the table, went unchecked against the DNA. TRBV21-1 is a pseudogene locus. The CDR3 has 16 residues. CDR3 sequence: CASSEQGHHKDTEAFF. CDR3 bases: TGTGCCAGCAGCGAACAGGGGCATCATAAGGACACTGAAGCTTTCTTT.

The DNA for the CDR3 is TGCGCCAGCAGCTCGCTTATCGGTGAGGGCACAGATACGCAGTATTTT. Its translation: CASSSLIGEGTDTQYF. This chain connects TRBV5-1 to TRBJ2-3; the D is unclear. The CDR3 contains 16 residues. The V end lost 3 bases, the J end lost 1 base, and 15 bases lay between the germline ends. Germline CDR1 reads SGHRS; CDR2 reads YFSETQ.

The rearrangement joins TRBV20-1 to TRBJ1-2, with D uncertain. Germline V gene sequence: CDR1 DFQATT, CDR2 SNEGSKA (reference sequence). The CDR3 has 13 residues. V was trimmed by 3 bases and J by 8 bases, leaving 16 bases between them. CDR3 residues: CSASRRTRGGYTF. The DNA of the CDR3 is TGCAGTGCTAGTCGCAGGACTCGGGGAGGCTACACCTTC.